This T cell receptor (beta chain) was identified in a study of blood T cell repertoires in COVID-19. Study context: Samples came from the United States, Italy and Spain, spanning acute and convalescent COVID-19.

The germline V gene has CDR1 SGHDT and CDR2 YYEEEE. The CDR3 is 16 residues long. V lost 3 bases, J lost 2 bases, and 10 bases stayed unmatched. Measured with immunoSEQ multiplex PCR; TCRdb has only the in-frame clones, and not every one. The table records some 30,000 clones, 70% to 90% of them present only once. The V call is TRBV5-6, the J call TRBJ2-5; 7 bases fit TRBD2. Sequencing was done on a sample of peripheral blood. The receptor's source is a human donor in a cohort sampled during active COVID-19. The CDR3 DNA sequence: TGTGCCAGCAGCTCGAAGACAGCGGGGATACAAGAGACCCAGTACTTC. Translating gives CASSSKTAGIQETQYF.